The 27 T cell receptor beta chains below come from one sample, sequenced in a study of T cells in Graves' hyperthyroidism and ophthalmopathy. RNA transcripts provided the source from which TCR beta CDR3 regions were amplified. Carried out on the TCR CDR3, a first-round RT-PCR used the HTBI primer set. MiXCR, run by TCRdb on the multiplex PCR reads, gives a single entry per CDR3 protein. This table holds hundreds of thousands of distinct CDR3 sequences, roughly 37% found once. The source material was blood. All receptors come from a man younger than 30 with Graves' hyperthyroidism.

This clonotype turned up a few times. The chain recombines TRBV6-1 with TRBJ1-6; 8 bases map to TRBD1. The length of the CDR3 is 17 residues. The J segment lost 7 bases and the V segment lost 4 bases, leaving 12 bases of the junction unmatched. Germline-derived CDR1 and CDR2 are MNHNS and SASEGT. CDR3 region: CASSARRGQGGNSPLHF. The CDR3, as DNA: TGTGCCAGCAGTGCTCGTCGCGGACAGGGAGGCAATTCACCCCTCCACTTT.

As for this clonotype: Relative to the germline gene, one junction end is altered; a read error may explain this. The V and J genes are TRBV25-1 and TRBJ2-5; TRBD1 is a possible D gene (7 bases). The CDR3 loop spans 15 amino acids. Germline V gene sequence: CDR1 MGHDK, CDR2 SYGVNS. The CDR3 spells CASREYDREAETQYF. The CDR3 coding sequence is TGTGCCAGCAGGGAATACGACAGGGAGGCCGAGACCCAGTACTTC.

This clonotype was seen more than once but under ten times. The chain has TRBV14 and TRBJ1-1; TRBD1 is a possible D gene (5 bases). This CDR3 comprises 13 residues. Looked up from germline, CDR1 is SGHDN and CDR2 is FVKESK. V lost 4 bases and J 4 bases, leaving 10 bases between the germline ends. CDR3 coding DNA: TGTGCCAGCAGCCCCCAGGGTTTCACTGAAGCTTTCTTT. This translates into CASSPQGFTEAFF.

This clonotype was seen at least ten times. J is TRBJ2-2 and V is TRBV15, with D perhaps matching TRBD2 (5 bases). V was cut by 6 bases and J by 7 bases, with 15 bases left in between. The germline V gene has CDR1 LNHNV and CDR2 YYDKDF (reference sequence). The CDR3 runs to 14 residues. The CDR3 protein is CATREQLAGGELFF. The CDR3 nucleotides are TGTGCCACCAGGGAGCAGCTAGCCGGCGGGGAGCTGTTTTTT.

The chain carries TRBV11-3 and TRBJ2-5; D may be TRBD1 or TRBD2 (5 bases each). Gene TRBJ2-7 matches the end of the DNA better, so the J call may be wrong. CDR1 and CDR2 from the germline V gene are SGHNT and YENEEA. The CDR3 loop spans 17 amino acids. The CDR3 sequence is CASSQGAGTVATYEQYF. DNA of the CDR3: TGTGCCAGCAGCCAAGGCGCTGGGACGGTGGCTACCTACGAGCAGTACTTC.

This clonotype was detected ten times or more. The chain links TRBV9 to TRBJ1-6, with 7 nucleotides matching TRBD1. Losses at the gene ends were 3 bases for V and 4 bases for J; bases not matched to a gene: 4. Germline V lookup: CDR1 SGDLS, CDR2 YYNGEE. This CDR3 is built from 15 residues. The CDR3 sequence: CASSASGGYNSPLHF. The CDR3 DNA is TGTGCCAGCAGCGCCTCAGGGGGTTATAATTCACCCCTCCACTTT.

V is TRBV29-1 and J is TRBJ2-6; no reliable D call. Germline CDR1 SQVTM, CDR2 ANQGSEA. V was cut by 4 bases and J by 4 bases, with 11 bases left in between. The CDR3 length is 14 residues. In nucleotides, the CDR3 is TGCAGCGTTGCCGAGAACACCGGGGCCAACGTCCTGACTTTC. This codes for CSVAENTGANVLTF.

The rearrangement links TRBV29-1 to TRBJ2-5; TRBD1 is a possible D gene (6 bases). From germline, CDR1 is SQVTM and CDR2 ANQGSEA. V was clipped by 7 bases and J by 1 base, with 19 bases between them. CDR3 size: 15 residues. The CDR3 protein is CSGRQAWGIQETQYF. The CDR3 coding sequence is TGCAGCGGACGACAGGCGTGGGGAATCCAAGAGACCCAGTACTTC.

This clonotype occurred many times. The genes are TRBV9 and TRBJ1-6; D gene ambiguous. Trimming removed 4 bases from V and 10 bases from J, with 12 bases in between. The CDR3 is 13 residues long. The germline gives CDR1 SGDLS, CDR2 YYNGEE. The CDR3 DNA sequence: TGTGCCAGCAGCCCCACTGGTGCATCACCCCTCCACTTT. This encodes CASSPTGASPLHF.

The chain has TRBV29-1 and TRBJ2-3, with TRBD1 matching 7 bases. Germline trimming cut 7 bases from V and 2 bases from J; bases unmatched to any gene: 6. The CDR3 is 13 residues long. Germline-derived CDR1 and CDR2 are SQVTM and ANQGSEA. Here the CDR3 reads CSASGQVTDTQYF. The CDR3 region has the DNA TGCAGCGCGTCCGGACAGGTCACAGATACGCAGTATTTT.

This clonotype has only a few counts. One junction end does not reproduce the germline sequence, and a read error may be involved. This chain connects TRBV4-1 to TRBJ1-1; no firm D call. The CDR3 is 15 amino acids. CDR1 MGHRA and CDR2 YSYEKL come from the germline V gene. The CDR3 DNA follows: TGTGCCAGCAGCCAAGAAGAGACATCCGCCACTGAAGCTTTCTTT. It specifies CASSQEETSATEAFF.

With respect to this clonotype: A read error may be the cause here, since a much bigger clone is one base away. The chain carries TRBV2 and TRBJ2-7, with D perhaps matching TRBD2 (6 bases). The CDR3 sequence is 12 residues long. Germline CDR1 is SNHLY and CDR2 is FYNNEI. In nucleotides, the CDR3 is TGTGCCAGCAGTGAACGGGGGAACGAGCAGTGCTTC. Protein sequence: CASSERGNEQCF. The whole variable domain, filled in from reference TRBV2 and TRBJ2-7, reads EPEVTQTPSHQVTQMGQEVILRCVPISNHLYFYWYRQILGQKVEFLVSFYNNEISEKSEIFDDQFSVERPDGSNFTLKIRSTKLEDSAMYFCASSERGNEQCFGPGTRLTVT.

About this clonotype: A junction boundary mismatches the germline segment, possibly from a read error. The chain has TRBV7-2 and TRBJ2-5, with D unresolved. CDR1 is SGHTA, CDR2 FQGNSA, per germline. This CDR3 is built from 12 residues. CDR3 nucleotide sequence: TGTGCCAGCGGCTTAGCCCGGGAGACCCAGTACTTC. Translated: CASGLARETQYF.

This clonotype was counted at least ten times. The J gene is TRBJ2-2, the V gene TRBV7-3; TRBD2 agrees at 8 bases. With V trimmed by 4 bases and J by 5 bases, 3 bases remained unmatched. CDR3 length: 14 residues. Germline V gives CDR1 SGHTA, CDR2 FQGTGA. The CDR3 bases are TGTGCCAGCAGCTCCGGGAGGGAAACCGGGGAGCTGTTTTTT. Translation gives CASSSGRETGELFF. The full variable domain, rest sourced from reference TRBV7-3 and TRBJ2-2, is GAGVSQTPSNKVTEKGKYVELRCDPISGHTALYWYRQSLGQGPEFLIYFQGTGAADDSGLPNDRFFAVRPEGSVSTLKIQRTERGDSAVYLCASSSGRETGELFFGEGSRLTVL.

This clonotype has a count of ten or more. V and J are TRBV29-1 and TRBJ2-7; either TRBD1 or TRBD2 may fit D (5 bases each). CDR1 and CDR2 from the germline V gene are SQVTM and ANQGSEA. The CDR3 extends over 13 amino acids. V gave up 4 bases and J gave up 3 bases, with 13 bases separating them. In nucleotides, the CDR3 is TGCAGCGTTGTGTGGGGGTTTGGCTACGAGCAGTACTTC. It specifies CSVVWGFGYEQYF.

The V call is TRBV29-1, the J call TRBJ2-5; D gene uncertain. Trimming took 0 bases from V and 5 from J, leaving 10 bases between them. CDR1 SQVTM and CDR2 ANQGSEA come from the germline V gene. The CDR3 extends over 13 amino acids. Here the CDR3 DNA reads TGCAGCGTTGAAGAAAACCGAAGGGAGACCCAGTACTTC. Translating it yields CSVEENRRETQYF.

This sequence joins TRBV20-1 and TRBJ1-6, with 9 bases identical to TRBD1. CDR1 and CDR2 from the germline V gene are DFQATT and SNEGSKA (reference sequence). V was pared by 6 bases and J by 8 bases, with 11 bases of the junction left unmatched. The CDR3 consists of 15 residues. CDR3 amino acids: CSARAGTGSDSPLHF. In DNA, the CDR3 is TGCAGTGCCCGAGCGGGGACAGGGTCTGATTCACCCCTCCACTTT.

DNA for the CDR3: TGCAGTGCTGGGCAGGGTTCCAGGGAAGAGACCCAGTACTTC. It encodes CSAGQGSREETQYF. J is TRBJ2-5 and V is TRBV20-1; weak D call: TRBD1 (5 bases). CDR1 and CDR2 from the germline V gene are DFQATT and SNEGSKA (reference sequence). The ends were cut back, 5 bases at V and 3 bases at J, with 16 bases in the middle. The CDR3 has 14 amino acids.

Points on this clonotype: The junction and the germline gene differ at one end; a read error may be behind it. The chain recombines TRBV7-6 with TRBJ2-5; a weak D match, TRBD2 (7 bases). This CDR3 is 15 amino acids long. From germline, CDR1 is SGHVS and CDR2 FNYEAQ. The CDR3 region has the DNA TGTGCCAGCAGCTTAGAGGGGGGGTACCAAGAGACCCGGTACTTC. Its translation: CASSLEGGYQETRYF.

This chain uses TRBV12-3 or TRBV12-4 with TRBJ2-5; 13 bases line up with TRBD2. The CDR3 extends over 15 amino acids. Trimming removed 6 bases from V and 3 bases from J; junction bases left unmatched: 4. CDR3 residues: CASSDGLAGEETQYF. The CDR3 DNA is TGTGCCAGCAGCGATGGACTAGCGGGAGAAGAGACCCAGTACTTC.

The chain uses TRBV12-3 or TRBV12-4 and TRBJ2-5, with D possibly TRBD2 on 6 matching bases. Deletions cut 5 bases from V and 2 bases from J, with 15 bases between. The CDR3 is made up of 15 amino acids. The CDR3 DNA follows: TGTGCCAGCAGTCTACACCCCGGGAGTCAAGAGACCCAGTACTTC. Its protein product is CASSLHPGSQETQYF.

This chain joins TRBV4-1 and TRBJ2-5, with D hard to call. CDR3 length equals 17 residues. V lost 1 base, J lost 5 bases, and 20 bases lay in between. Germline lookup yields CDR1 MGHRA and CDR2 YSYEKL. In nucleotides, the CDR3 is TGCGCCAGCAGCCAAGTTCCCCCCCCGACCGGTGGGGAGACCCAGTACTTC. Translation: CASSQVPPPTGGETQYF.

The gene calls are TRBV14 and TRBJ2-2, with D possibly TRBD1 on 6 matching bases. This CDR3 is 15 amino acids long. Germline V CDR1 and CDR2: SGHDN, FVKESK. Trimming took off 0 bases at V and 6 bases at J, with 11 bases between the two ends. The CDR3 loop reads CASSQDEQGAGELFF. CDR3 DNA: TGTGCCAGCAGCCAAGATGAACAGGGAGCCGGGGAGCTGTTTTTT.

This clonotype came up a few times. CDR3 DNA sequence: TGCAGTGCTACCGACAGGGTTCTACACGAGCAGTACTTC. Translated: CSATDRVLHEQYF. This chain connects TRBV20-1 to TRBJ2-7, with 7 bases fitting TRBD1. The CDR3 spans 13 residues. J lost 5 bases, V lost 4 bases, and 8 bases had no gene match. CDR1 and CDR2 (germline): DFQATT, SNEGSKA (reference sequence).

This clonotype was found many times. The rearrangement joins TRBV9 to TRBJ1-3; D unresolved. The V end lost 0 bases, the J end lost 3 bases, and 10 bases lay between the germline ends. Germline-derived CDR1 and CDR2 are SGDLS and YYNGEE. This CDR3 has 15 residues. CDR3: CASSVEYDGGNTIYF. The CDR3 DNA reads TGTGCCAGCAGCGTAGAGTACGACGGTGGAAACACCATATATTTT.

The V call is TRBV7-6, the J call TRBJ2-5; tentatively, D is TRBD2 (6 bases). CDR3 length: 15 residues. Germline V gene data show CDR1 as SGHVS and CDR2 as FNYEAQ. Between the trimmed V and J ends, which lost 3 bases and 5 bases, there was a span of 16 bases. Here the CDR3 reads CASSLGTHIRETQYF. The CDR3 nucleotides read TGTGCCAGCAGCTTGGGGACTCATATCAGGGAGACCCAGTACTTC.

The sample holds many counts of this clonotype. The chain uses TRBV2 and TRBJ2-7, with a weak D call TRBD2 (5 bases). CDR3 size: 12 residues. Deletions cut 7 bases from V and 1 base from J, with 8 bases between. CDR1 is SNHLY, CDR2 FYNNEI, per germline. The CDR3 region has the DNA TGTGCCAGCAACGGGGTGTCCTACGAGCAGTACTTC. Translation: CASNGVSYEQYF.